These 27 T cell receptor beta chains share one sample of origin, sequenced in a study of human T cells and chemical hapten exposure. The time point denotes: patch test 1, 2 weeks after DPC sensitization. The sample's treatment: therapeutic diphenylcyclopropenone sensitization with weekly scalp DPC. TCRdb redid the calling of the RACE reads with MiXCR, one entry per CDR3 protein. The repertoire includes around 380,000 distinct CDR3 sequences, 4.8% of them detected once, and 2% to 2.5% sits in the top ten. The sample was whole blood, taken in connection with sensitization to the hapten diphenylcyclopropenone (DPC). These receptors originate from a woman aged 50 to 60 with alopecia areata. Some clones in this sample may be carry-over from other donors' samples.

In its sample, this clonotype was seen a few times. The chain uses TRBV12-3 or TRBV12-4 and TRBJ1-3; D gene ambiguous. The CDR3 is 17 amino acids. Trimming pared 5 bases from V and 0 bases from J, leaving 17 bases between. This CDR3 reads CASSPWAITPSGNTIYF. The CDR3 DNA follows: TGTGCCAGCAGTCCTTGGGCGATAACACCCTCTGGAAACACCATATATTTT.

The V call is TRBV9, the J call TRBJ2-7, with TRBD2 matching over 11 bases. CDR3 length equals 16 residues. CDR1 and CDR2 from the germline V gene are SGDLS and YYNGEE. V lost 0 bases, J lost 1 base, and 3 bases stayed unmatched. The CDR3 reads CASSVVLAGVSYEQYF. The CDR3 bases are TGTGCCAGCAGCGTAGTACTAGCGGGAGTTTCCTACGAGCAGTACTTC.

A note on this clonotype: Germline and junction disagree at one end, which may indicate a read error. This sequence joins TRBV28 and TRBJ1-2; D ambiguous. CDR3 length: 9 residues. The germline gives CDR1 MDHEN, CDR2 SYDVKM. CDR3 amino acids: CASSFPRQF. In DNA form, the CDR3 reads TGTGCCAGCAGTTTCCCCCGGCAATTC.

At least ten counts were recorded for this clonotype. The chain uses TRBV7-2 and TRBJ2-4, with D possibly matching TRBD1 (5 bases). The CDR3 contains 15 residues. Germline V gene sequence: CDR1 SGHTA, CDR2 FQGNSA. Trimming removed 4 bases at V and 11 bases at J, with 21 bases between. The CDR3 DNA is TGTGCCAGCAGCTATGAAAGGGGTTATAGGATGGTTCAGTACTTC. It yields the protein CASSYERGYRMVQYF.

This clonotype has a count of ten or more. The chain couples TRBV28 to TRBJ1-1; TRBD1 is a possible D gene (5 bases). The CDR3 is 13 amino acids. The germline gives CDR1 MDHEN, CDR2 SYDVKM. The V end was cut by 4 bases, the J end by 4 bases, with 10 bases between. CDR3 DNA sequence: TGTGCCAGCAGTTGGGGCTGGGGCACTGAAGCTTTCTTT. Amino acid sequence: CASSWGWGTEAFF. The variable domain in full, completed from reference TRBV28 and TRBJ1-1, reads DVKVTQSSRYLVKRTGEKVFLECVQDMDHENMFWYRQDPGLGLRLIYFSYDVKMKEKGDIPEGYSVSREKKERFSLILESASTNQTSMYLCASSWGWGTEAFFGQGTRLTVV.

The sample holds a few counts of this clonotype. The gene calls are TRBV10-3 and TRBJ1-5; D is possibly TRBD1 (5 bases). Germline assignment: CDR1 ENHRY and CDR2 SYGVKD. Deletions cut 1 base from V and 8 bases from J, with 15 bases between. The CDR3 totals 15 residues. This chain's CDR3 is CAISEYARATEPQHF. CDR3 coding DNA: TGTGCCATCAGTGAGTACGCCAGGGCGACGGAGCCCCAGCATTTT.

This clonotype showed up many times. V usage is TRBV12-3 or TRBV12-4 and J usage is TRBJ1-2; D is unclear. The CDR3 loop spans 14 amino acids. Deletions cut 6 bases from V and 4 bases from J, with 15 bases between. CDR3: CASSPSLPGYGYTF. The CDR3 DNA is TGTGCCAGCAGCCCAAGCCTTCCAGGCTATGGCTACACCTTC.

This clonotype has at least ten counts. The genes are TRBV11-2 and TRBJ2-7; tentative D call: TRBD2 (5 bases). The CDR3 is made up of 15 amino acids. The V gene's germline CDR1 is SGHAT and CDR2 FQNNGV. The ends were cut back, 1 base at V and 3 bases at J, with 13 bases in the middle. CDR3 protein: CASSLAPGVGYEQYF. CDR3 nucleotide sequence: TGTGCCAGCAGCTTAGCGCCCGGGGTTGGCTACGAGCAGTACTTC.

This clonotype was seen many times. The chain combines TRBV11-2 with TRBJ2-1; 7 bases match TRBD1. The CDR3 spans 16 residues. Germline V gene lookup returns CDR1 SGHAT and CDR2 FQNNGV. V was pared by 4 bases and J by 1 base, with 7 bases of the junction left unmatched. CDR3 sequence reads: CASSYNRGRSYNEQFF. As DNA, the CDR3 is TGTGCCAGCAGCTACAACAGGGGTAGGTCCTACAATGAGCAGTTCTTC. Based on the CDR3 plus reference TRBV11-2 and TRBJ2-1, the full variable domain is EAGVAQSPRYKIIEKRQSVAFWCNPISGHATLYWYQQILGQGPKLLIQFQNNGVVDDSQLPKDRFSAERLKGVDSTLKIQPAKLEDSAVYLCASSYNRGRSYNEQFFGPGTRLTVL.

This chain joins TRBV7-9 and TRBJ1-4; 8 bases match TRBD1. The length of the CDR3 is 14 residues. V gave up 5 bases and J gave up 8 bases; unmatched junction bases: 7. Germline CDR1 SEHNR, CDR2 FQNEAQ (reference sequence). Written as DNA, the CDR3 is TGTGCCAGCAGCCGGGACAGGTCAGGCGAAAAACTGTTTTTT. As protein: CASSRDRSGEKLFF.

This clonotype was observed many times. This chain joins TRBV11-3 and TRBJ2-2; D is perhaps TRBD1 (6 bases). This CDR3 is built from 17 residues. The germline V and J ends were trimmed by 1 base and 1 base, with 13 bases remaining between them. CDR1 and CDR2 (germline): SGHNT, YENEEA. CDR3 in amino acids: CASSLGGVTGNTGELFF. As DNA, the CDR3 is TGTGCCAGCAGCTTAGGAGGGGTGACAGGGAACACCGGGGAGCTGTTTTTT.

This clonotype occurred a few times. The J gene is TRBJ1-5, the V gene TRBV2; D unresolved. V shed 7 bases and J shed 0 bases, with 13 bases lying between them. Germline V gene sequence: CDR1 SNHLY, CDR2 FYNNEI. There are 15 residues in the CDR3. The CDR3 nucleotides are TGTGCCAGCACCCTTGACATCCCTAGCAATCAGCCCCAGCATTTT. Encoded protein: CASTLDIPSNQPQHF.

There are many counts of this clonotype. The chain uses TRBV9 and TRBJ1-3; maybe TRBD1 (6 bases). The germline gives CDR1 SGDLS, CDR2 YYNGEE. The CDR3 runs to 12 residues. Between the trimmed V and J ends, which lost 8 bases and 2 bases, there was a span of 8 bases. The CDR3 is CARHRAGNTIYF. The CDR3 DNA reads TGTGCCAGACACAGGGCTGGAAACACCATATATTTT.

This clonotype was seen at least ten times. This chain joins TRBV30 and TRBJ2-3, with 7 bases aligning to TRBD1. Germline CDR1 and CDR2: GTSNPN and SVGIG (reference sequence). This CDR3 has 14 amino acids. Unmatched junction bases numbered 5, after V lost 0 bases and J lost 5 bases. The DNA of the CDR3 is TGTGCCTGGAGTGTGGGCAGGGGGATAGATACGCAGTATTTT. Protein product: CAWSVGRGIDTQYF.

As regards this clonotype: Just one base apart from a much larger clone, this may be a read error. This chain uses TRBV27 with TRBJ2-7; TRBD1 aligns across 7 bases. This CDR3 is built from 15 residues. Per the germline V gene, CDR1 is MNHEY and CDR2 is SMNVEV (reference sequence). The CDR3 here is CASSLGAGGTYERYF. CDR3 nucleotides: TGTGCCAGCAGTTTAGGGGCAGGGGGTACCTACGAGCGGTACTTC.

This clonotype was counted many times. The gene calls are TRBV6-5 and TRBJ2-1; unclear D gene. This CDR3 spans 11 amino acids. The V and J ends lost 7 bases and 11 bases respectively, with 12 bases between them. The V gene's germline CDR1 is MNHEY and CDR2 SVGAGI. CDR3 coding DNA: TGTGCCAGCACCCAAGCCTCCAAGCAGTTCTTC. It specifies CASTQASKQFF.

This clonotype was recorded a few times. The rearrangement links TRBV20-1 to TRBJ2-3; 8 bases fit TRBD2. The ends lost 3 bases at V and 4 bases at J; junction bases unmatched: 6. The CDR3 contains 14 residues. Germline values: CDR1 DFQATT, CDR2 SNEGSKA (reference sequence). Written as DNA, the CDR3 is TGCAGTGCTAGGGGGACTAGTGGGTCAGATACGCAGTATTTT. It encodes CSARGTSGSDTQYF.

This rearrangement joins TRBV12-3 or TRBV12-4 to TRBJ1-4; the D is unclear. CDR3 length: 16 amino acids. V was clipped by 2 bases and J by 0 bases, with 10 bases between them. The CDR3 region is CASSLRIAATNEKLFF. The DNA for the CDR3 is TGTGCCAGCAGTTTAAGGATCGCCGCAACTAATGAAAAACTGTTTTTT.

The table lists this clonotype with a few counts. The CDR3 sequence is CASSSPGSGDVPNEQFF. The CDR3, as DNA: TGTGCCAGCAGTTCCCCGGGCAGCGGGGATGTCCCGAATGAGCAGTTCTTC. This sequence joins TRBV12-3 or TRBV12-4 and TRBJ2-1, with 7 bases fitting TRBD2. This CDR3 comprises 17 residues. With 4 bases clipped from V and 7 bases from J, the junction kept 16 bases outside the gene matches.

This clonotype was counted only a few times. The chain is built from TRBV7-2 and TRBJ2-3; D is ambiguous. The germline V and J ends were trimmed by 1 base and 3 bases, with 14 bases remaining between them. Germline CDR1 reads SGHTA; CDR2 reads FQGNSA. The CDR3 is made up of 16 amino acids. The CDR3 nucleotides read TGTGCCAGCAGCTTAGTTAAAACGGTTGTAACAGATACGCAGTATTTT. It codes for CASSLVKTVVTDTQYF.

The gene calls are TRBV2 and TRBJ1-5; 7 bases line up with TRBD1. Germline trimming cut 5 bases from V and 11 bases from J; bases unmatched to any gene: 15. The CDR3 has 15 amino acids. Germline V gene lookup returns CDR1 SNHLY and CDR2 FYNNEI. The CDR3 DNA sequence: TGTGCCAGCAGTCCTACAGGGGCCGATGAGTCAGCCCAGCATTTT. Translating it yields CASSPTGADESAQHF.

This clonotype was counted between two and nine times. CDR3 sequence: CASRPLGTGLSNQPQHF. CDR3 DNA sequence: TGTGCCAGCAGACCCCTCGGGACAGGGCTTAGCAATCAGCCCCAGCATTTT. The gene calls are TRBV28 and TRBJ1-5, with 9 bases aligning to TRBD1. The CDR3 spans 17 residues. Germline V gene data show CDR1 as MDHEN and CDR2 as SYDVKM. Trimming removed 6 bases from V and 0 bases from J; junction bases left unmatched: 9.

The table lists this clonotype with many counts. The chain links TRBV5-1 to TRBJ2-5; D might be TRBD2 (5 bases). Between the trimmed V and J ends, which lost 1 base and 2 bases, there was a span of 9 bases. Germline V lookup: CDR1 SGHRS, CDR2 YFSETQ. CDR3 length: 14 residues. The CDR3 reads CASSLSGKQETQYF. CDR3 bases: TGCGCCAGCAGCTTGAGCGGAAAGCAAGAGACCCAGTACTTC.

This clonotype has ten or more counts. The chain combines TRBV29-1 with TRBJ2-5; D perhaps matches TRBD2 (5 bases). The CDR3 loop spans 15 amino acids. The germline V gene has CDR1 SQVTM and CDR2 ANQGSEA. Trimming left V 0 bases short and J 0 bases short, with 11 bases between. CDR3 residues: CSVEEGSDNQETQYF. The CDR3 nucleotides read TGCAGCGTTGAAGAAGGGAGCGACAACCAAGAGACCCAGTACTTC.

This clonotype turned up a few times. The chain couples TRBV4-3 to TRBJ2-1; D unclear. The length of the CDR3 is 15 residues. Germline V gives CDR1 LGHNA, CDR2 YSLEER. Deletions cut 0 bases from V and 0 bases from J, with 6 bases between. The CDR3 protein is CASSQELSSYNEQFF. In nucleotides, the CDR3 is TGCGCCAGCAGCCAAGAACTCAGCTCCTACAATGAGCAGTTCTTC.

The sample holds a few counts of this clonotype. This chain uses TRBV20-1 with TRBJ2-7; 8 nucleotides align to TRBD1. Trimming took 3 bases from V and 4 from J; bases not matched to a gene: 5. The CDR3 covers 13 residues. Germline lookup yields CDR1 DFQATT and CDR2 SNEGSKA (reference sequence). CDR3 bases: TGCAGTGCTAGGTTTGGACAGGGTTACGAGCAGTACTTC. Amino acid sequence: CSARFGQGYEQYF.

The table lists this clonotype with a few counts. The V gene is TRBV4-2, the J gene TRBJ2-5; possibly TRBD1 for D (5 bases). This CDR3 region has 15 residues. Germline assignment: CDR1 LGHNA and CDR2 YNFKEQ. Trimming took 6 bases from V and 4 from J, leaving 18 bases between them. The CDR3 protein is CASSPPDRTPETQYF. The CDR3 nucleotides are TGTGCCAGCAGTCCCCCCGACAGAACCCCAGAGACCCAGTACTTC.